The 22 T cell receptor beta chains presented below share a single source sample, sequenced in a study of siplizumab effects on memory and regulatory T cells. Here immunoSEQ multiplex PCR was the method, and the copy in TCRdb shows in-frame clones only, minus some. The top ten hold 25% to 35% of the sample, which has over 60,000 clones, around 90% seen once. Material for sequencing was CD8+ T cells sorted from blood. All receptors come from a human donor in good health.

CDR3 in DNA: TGTGCCAGCAGCCGGTCGGGGTCCTCTTTGCGTTACACCTTC. Translation gives CASSRSGSSLRYTF. The rearrangement links TRBV5-6 to TRBJ1-2; D call uncertain. Trimming left V 4 bases short and J 11 bases short, with 21 bases between. The CDR3 contains 14 residues. Germline CDR1 SGHDT, CDR2 YYEEEE. Full variable domain (rest looked up from reference TRBV5-6 and TRBJ1-2): DAGVTQSPTHLIKTRGQQVTLRCSPKSGHDTVSWYQQALGQGPQFIFQYYEEEERQRGNFPDRFSGHQFPNYSSELNVNALLLGDSALYLCASSRSGSSLRYTFGSGTRLTVV.

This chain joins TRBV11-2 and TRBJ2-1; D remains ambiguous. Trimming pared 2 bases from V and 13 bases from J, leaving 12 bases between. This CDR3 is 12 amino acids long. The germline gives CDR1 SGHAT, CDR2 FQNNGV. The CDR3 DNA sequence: TGTGCCAGCAGCTTATATGGAGCTACCCAGTTCTTC. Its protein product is CASSLYGATQFF.

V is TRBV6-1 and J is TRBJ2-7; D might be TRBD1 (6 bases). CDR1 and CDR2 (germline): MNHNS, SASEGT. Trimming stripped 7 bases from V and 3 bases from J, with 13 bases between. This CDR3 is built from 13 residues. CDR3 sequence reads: CASKDRNGYEQYF. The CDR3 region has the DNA TGTGCCAGCAAAGACAGGAACGGCTACGAGCAGTACTTC.

The CDR3 loop reads CASKPRGLNTEAFF. The CDR3 DNA is TGTGCCAGCAAACCAAGGGGATTGAACACTGAAGCTTTCTTT. V usage is TRBV13 and J usage is TRBJ1-1, with D possibly matching TRBD1 (5 bases). CDR1 and CDR2 (germline): PRHDT, FYEKMQ (reference sequence). This CDR3 comprises 14 residues. The V and J ends lost 7 bases and 0 bases respectively, with 12 bases between them.

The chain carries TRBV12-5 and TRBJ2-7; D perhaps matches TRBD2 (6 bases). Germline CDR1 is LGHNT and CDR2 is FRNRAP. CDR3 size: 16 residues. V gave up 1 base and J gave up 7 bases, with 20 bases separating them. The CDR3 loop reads CASGLGMTGVLREQYF. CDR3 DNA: TGTGCTAGTGGTTTGGGGATGACGGGAGTCCTACGGGAGCAGTACTTC.

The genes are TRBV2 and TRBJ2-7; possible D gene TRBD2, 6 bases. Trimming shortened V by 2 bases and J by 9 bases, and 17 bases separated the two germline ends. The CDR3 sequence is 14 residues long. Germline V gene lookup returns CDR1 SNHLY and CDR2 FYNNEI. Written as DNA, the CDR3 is TGTGCCAGCAGTGAATGGGACTCTCGGAGCGGGCAGTACTTC. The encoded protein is CASSEWDSRSGQYF.

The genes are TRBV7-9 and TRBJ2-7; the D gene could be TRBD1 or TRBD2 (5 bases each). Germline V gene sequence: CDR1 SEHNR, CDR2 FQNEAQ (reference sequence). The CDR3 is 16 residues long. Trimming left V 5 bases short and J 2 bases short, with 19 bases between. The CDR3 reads CASSTPSGPEAYEQYF. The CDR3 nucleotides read TGTGCCAGCAGCACCCCATCGGGACCGGAGGCCTACGAGCAGTACTTC.

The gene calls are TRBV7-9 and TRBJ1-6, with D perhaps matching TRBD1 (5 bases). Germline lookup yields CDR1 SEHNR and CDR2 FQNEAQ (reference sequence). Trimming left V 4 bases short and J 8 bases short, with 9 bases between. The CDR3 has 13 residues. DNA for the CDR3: TGTGCCAGCAGCTCCATGGGGGATTCACCCCTCCACTTT. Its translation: CASSSMGDSPLHF.

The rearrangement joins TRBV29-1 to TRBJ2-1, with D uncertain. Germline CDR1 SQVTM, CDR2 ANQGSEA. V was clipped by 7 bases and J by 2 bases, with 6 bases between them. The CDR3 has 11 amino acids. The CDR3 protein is CSAPTYNEQFF. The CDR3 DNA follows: TGCAGCGCTCCGACCTACAATGAGCAGTTCTTC.

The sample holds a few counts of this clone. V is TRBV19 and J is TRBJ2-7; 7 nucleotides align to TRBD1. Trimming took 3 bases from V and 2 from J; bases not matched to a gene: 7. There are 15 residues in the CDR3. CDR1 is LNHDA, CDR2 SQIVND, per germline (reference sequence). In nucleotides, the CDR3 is TGTGCCAGTAGTATGGGGCGCGGACAGGCCTACGAGCAGTACTTC. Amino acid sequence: CASSMGRGQAYEQYF.

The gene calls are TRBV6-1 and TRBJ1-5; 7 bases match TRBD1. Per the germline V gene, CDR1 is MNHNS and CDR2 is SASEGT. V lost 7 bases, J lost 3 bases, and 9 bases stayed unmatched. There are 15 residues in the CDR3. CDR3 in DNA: TGTGCCAGCAATACCGGGACAGACTACAATCAGCCCCAGCATTTT. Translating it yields CASNTGTDYNQPQHF.

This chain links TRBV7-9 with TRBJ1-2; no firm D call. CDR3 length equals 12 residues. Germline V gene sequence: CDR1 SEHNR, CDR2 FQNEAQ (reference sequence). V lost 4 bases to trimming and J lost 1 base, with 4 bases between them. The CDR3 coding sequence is TGTGCCAGCAGCTGGGATAACTATGGCTACACCTTC. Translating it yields CASSWDNYGYTF. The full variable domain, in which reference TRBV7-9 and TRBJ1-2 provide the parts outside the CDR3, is DTGVSQNPRHKITKRGQNVTFRCDPISEHNRLYWYRQTLGQGPEFLTYFQNEAQLEKSRLLSDRFSAERPKGSFSTLEIQRTEQGDSAMYLCASSWDNYGYTFGSGTRLTVV.

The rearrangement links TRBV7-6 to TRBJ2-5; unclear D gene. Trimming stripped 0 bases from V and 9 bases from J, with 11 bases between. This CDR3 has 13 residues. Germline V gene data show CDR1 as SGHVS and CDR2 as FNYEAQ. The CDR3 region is CASSLASHEAQYF. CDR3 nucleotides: TGTGCCAGCAGCTTAGCCAGCCACGAGGCCCAGTACTTC. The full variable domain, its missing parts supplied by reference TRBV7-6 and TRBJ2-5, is GAGVSQSPRYKVTKRGQDVALRCDPISGHVSLYWYRQALGQGPEFLTYFNYEAQQDKSGLPNDRFSAERPEGSISTLTIQRTEQRDSAMYRCASSLASHEAQYFGPGTRLLVL.

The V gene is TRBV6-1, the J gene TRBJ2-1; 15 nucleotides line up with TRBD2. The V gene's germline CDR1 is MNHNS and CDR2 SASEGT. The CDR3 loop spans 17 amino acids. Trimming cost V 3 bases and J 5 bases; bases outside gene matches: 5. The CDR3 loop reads CASSEGLAGGPDNEQFF. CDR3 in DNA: TGTGCCAGCAGTGAGGGACTAGCGGGGGGTCCCGACAATGAGCAGTTCTTC.

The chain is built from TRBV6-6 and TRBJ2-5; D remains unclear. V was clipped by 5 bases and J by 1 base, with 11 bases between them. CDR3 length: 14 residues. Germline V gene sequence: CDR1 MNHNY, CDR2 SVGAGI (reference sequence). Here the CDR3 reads CASSQSQTQETQYF. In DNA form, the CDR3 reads TGTGCCAGCAGTCAATCCCAGACCCAAGAGACCCAGTACTTC.

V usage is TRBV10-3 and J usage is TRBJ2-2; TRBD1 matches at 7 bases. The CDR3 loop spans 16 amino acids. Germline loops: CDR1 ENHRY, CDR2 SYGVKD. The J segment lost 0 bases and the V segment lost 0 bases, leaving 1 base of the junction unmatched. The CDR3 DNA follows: TGTGCCATCAGTGAGTCGCAGGGGGCGAACACCGGGGAGCTGTTTTTT. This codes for CAISESQGANTGELFF.

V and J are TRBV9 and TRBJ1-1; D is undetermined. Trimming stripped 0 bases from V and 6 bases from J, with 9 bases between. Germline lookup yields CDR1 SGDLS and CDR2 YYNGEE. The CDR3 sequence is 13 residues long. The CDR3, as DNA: TGTGCCAGCAGCGTAGGGGTATGGTCTGAAGCTTTCTTT. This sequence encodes CASSVGVWSEAFF.

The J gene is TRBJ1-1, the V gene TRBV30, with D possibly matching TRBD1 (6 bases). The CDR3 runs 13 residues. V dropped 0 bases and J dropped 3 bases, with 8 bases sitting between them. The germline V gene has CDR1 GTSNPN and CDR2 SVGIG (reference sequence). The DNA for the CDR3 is TGTGCCTGGAGTGTACCAGGGGACACTGAAGCTTTCTTT. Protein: CAWSVPGDTEAFF.

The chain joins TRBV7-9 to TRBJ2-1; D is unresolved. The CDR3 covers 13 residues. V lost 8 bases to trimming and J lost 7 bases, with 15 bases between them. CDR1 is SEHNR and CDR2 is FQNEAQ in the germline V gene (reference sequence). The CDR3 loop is CASLLHSGNEQFF. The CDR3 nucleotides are TGTGCCAGCCTACTTCATTCGGGTAATGAGCAGTTCTTC.

The CDR3 protein is CASTPPDRGGYEQYF. The CDR3 DNA reads TGTGCCAGCACTCCTCCGGACAGGGGTGGGTACGAGCAGTACTTC. V gene TRBV2 combines with J gene TRBJ2-7, with 9 bases matching TRBD1. CDR1 is SNHLY, CDR2 FYNNEI, per germline. Trimming took 7 bases from V and 4 from J; bases not matched to a gene: 11. The CDR3 sequence is 15 residues long. Supplemented by reference TRBV2 and TRBJ2-7, the full variable domain reads EPEVTQTPSHQVTQMGQEVILRCVPISNHLYFYWYRQILGQKVEFLVSFYNNEISEKSEIFDDQFSVERPDGSNFTLKIRSTKLEDSAMYFCASTPPDRGGYEQYFGPGTRLTVT.

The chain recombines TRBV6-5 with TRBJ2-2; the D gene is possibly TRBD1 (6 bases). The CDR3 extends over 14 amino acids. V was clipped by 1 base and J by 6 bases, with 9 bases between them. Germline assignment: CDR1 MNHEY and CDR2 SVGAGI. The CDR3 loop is CASSYLRGSGELFF. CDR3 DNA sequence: TGTGCCAGCAGTTACTTAAGGGGGTCCGGGGAGCTGTTTTTT.

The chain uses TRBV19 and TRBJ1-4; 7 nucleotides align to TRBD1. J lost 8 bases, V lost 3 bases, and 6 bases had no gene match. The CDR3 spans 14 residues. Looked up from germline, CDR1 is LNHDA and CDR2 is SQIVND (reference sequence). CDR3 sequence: CASSIWDRGEKLFF. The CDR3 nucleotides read TGTGCCAGTAGTATTTGGGACAGAGGGGAAAAACTGTTTTTT. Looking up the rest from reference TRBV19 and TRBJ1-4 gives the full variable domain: DGGITQSPKYLFRKEGQNVTLSCEQNLNHDAMYWYRQDPGQGLRLIYYSQIVNDFQKGDIAEGYSVSREKKESFPLTVTSAQKNPTAFYLCASSIWDRGEKLFFGSGTQLSVL.